The rows below give T cell receptor beta chains drawn from one sample of a study of tumor-infiltrating lymphocytes in primary liver carcinoma. In TCRdb, the multiplex PCR reads were re-called with MiXCR into one record per CDR3 protein. There are around 22,000 distinct CDR3 sequences in the sample; approximately 80% occur only once, and 35% lies in the top ten. The material sequenced was liver tumor tissue from sampling region 2. These receptor sequences come from a woman aged 30 to 39 with primary liver carcinoma and hepatitis B virus infection. Both conserved end residues are part of each CDR3. D genes are given only for firm matches. Clone size is not always given. Where it is, it says once, few, many or a class for expanded clones.

TRBJ2-7,.,.,TRBV14,TGCGCCGGCAGCACGCGGACCCTTATCTACGAGCAGTACTTC,CAGSTRTLIYEQYF
TRBJ2-2,once,.,TRBV25-1,.,CASWGIGTSYMGTGELLF
TRBJ2-3,.,.,TRBV12-3/TRBV12-4,TGTGTCAGTAGCCTTGCGTGGGGCGTCGGAACAGATACGCAGTATTTT,CVSSLAWGVGTDTQYF
TRBJ2-3,.,TRBD2,TRBV4-3,TGCACCAGCAGCCAAGAAGGTCTAGCGGGAGGGTCAACGGATACGCAGTATTTT,CTSSQEGLAGGSTDTQYF
TRBJ2-5,.,.,TRBV10-3,TGTGCAATCAGTGAGTCGGCTACCAGACAAGCGACCCGGTACTTC,CAISESATRQATRYF
TRBJ2-6,.,.,TRBV6-2/TRBV6-3,TGTGCCAGTAGTTACGGTAGGCTTAGGGCCAACGTCCTGACTTTC,CASSYGRLRANVLTF
TRBJ2-7,.,.,TRBV7-9,TGTGCCAGCAGCTTAGGGAAGGGTACCTACGAGCAGCACTTC,CASSLGKGTYEQHF
TRBJ2-7,.,TRBD2,TRBV6-5,TGTACCAGCAGTTACAGGGTAGCGGGGTGGGGCTACGAGCTATACTTC,CTSSYRVAGWGYELYF
TRBJ2-7,.,.,TRBV4-3,TGCGCCAGCAGCCAAGCTGTGATGGGGGATCACATAAGCTACGAGCAGCACTTC,CASSQAVMGDHISYEQHF
TRBJ2-2,medium-sized,.,TRBV6-5,TGTGCCAGCAGTTACTTGGGACCCGTGAACACCGGGGAGCTGTTTTTT,CASSYLGPVNTGELFF
TRBJ2-5,.,TRBD2,TRBV7-3,TGTGCCATCAGCTTAACTAGCGGGAGTAAAGAGACCCAGTACTTC,CAISLTSGSKETQYF
TRBJ2-1,.,.,TRBV11-2,TGTGCCAGGAGCCTCTTATCGGGAGAGGGTGAGCAGTTCTTC,CARSLLSGEGEQFF
TRBJ1-1,.,.,TRBV6-6,TGTGCCAGCAGTCCTGCGGCACACAACACTGAAGCTCTCTTT,CASSPAAHNTEALF
TRBJ1-4,many,.,TRBV6-4,TGTGCCAGCAAATCGGTCAGAGGGGAAAAACTGTTTTTT,CASKSVRGEKLFF
TRBJ2-7,.,TRBD2,TRBV6-2/TRBV6-3,TGTGCCAGCAGCCAATTAGCGGGAGGACATTACGAGCAGCACTTC,CASSQLAGGHYEQHF
TRBJ1-1,.,.,TRBV4-2,TGTGTCGGCAGCCCCGTCGAGGGGAGAGGGAACACTCAAGCTTTCTTT,CVGSPVEGRGNTQAFF
TRBJ2-7,.,.,TRBV28,TGTGCCAGCGGCCTCCCTTTGGAGGGATGGTACTCCTGCGAGCAGTACTTC,CASGLPLEGWYSCEQYF
TRBJ2-2,.,.,TRBV6-5,TGTGCCAGCAGTTACTTGGAACCCCTGAACACCGGGGAGTTGTTTTTT,CASSYLEPLNTGELFF
TRBJ2-1,medium-sized,.,TRBV6-1,TGTGCCAGCAGTGGACAGGACGGGTCCTACAATGAGCAGTTCTTC,CASSGQDGSYNEQFF
TRBJ2-1,.,TRBD2,TRBV4-3,TGCTCTGGCAGCCAAAACGTAGCGGGAGCCAGAGATGAGCAGTTCTTC,CSGSQNVAGARDEQFF
TRBJ2-1,.,TRBD2,TRBV11-3,TGTGCCAGCGGCCGACCAGCGGGAGGGGGGTATGAGCAGTTCTTC,CASGRPAGGGYEQFF
TRBJ2-7,medium-sized,TRBD2,TRBV30,TGTGCCTGGAGGGGACTAGCGGGGAAGTCCTACGAGCAGTACTTC,CAWRGLAGKSYEQYF
TRBJ2-5,once,.,TRBV5-1,TGCGCCAGCAGCTTCAACGGTCCCCTGCAAGAGACACAGTACTTC,CASSFNGPLQETQYF
TRBJ2-2,.,.,TRBV6-5,TGCGCCAGCAGTCCACGGAGAGGGTTCACCGGGGAGCTGTTTTTT,CASSPRRGFTGELFF
TRBJ2-1,.,.,TRBV11-2,TGTACCAGCAGCTTAGGGCAGGGGTTTCGGCAGTTCTTC,CTSSLGQGFRQFF
TRBJ2-7,.,.,TRBV4-2,TGTGCCAGCGGCCAGGAACACCTAGGACAGAGGGGACCGCGCGAGCGGTGCTTC,CASGQEHLGQRGPRERCF
TRBJ2-2,.,.,TRBV11-2,TGTGCCAGCAGCTCACCCCGAGTGGGAGGCCCGAACTCTGGGGAGCTGTTTTTT,CASSSPRVGGPNSGELFF
TRBJ2-6,.,TRBD1,TRBV6-5,TGTGCCAGCAGGAAGGGACAGGGGGCAAGTGGAGCCAACGCCCTGACTTTC,CASRKGQGASGANALTF
TRBJ2-1,.,.,TRBV11-3,TGTGCCGGCAGCCGACTGGTGGGTGGGGGGTATGAGCAGTTTTTC,CAGSRLVGGGYEQFF
TRBJ2-2,.,.,TRBV6-5,TGTGCCAACAGTCCGCGAACAGGGTTCAGCGGGGAGCTGTTTTTT,CANSPRTGFSGELFF
TRBJ1-2,.,.,TRBV6-1,TGTACTGGCAGTGAACGGTTCCTGGTCCTTAGATCCAACTATGGCTACACCTTC,CTGSERFLVLRSNYGYTF
TRBJ2-1,.,.,TRBV28,TGTGCCAGCAGTTCCGATAGGTCAGCCAAGGAACAATATGAGCACTTCTTC,CASSSDRSAKEQYEHFF
TRBJ1-1,.,.,TRBV13,TGTATCAGCAGCTTAGGAGGGTTTGCTATTGGGGGCACTGGAGCTTTCTTT,CISSLGGFAIGGTGAFF
TRBJ1-5,once,.,TRBV6-2/TRBV6-3,TGTGCCAGCGGCTATAGGGGCAATCGGCCCCGGCATTTT,CASGYRGNRPRHF
TRBJ2-7,.,TRBD1,TRBV4-2,TGTGCCAGCAGCCGGGAACACCTGGGACAGGGGGGACCGCGCAAGCAGTACTTC,CASSREHLGQGGPRKQYF
TRBJ2-7,.,.,TRBV28,TGTGCCAGCGGTTTGCACCCCCAGGGGTTTTACGAGCAGTGCTTC,CASGLHPQGFYEQCF
TRBJ2-7,once,TRBD2,TRBV28,TGTGCCAGCATTGCCTTCGGGGGGGCCGACTACGAACAGTACTTC,CASIAFGGADYEQYF
TRBJ1-1,.,TRBD1,TRBV11-2,TGTGCCAGCAGGACCCTAGGACAGGGTGGCCAAGCTTTCTTT,CASRTLGQGGQAFF
TRBJ2-7,.,.,TRBV7-9,TGTGCCAGCAGCTTAGCGCTGACGGGGTATGAGCAGTACTTC,CASSLALTGYEQYF
TRBJ2-7,once,.,TRBV4-2,TGTGTCAGCAGCTTAGGGCCCTATGTCTACGAGCATTATTTC,CVSSLGPYVYEHYF
TRBJ2-7,few,.,TRBV11-1,TGTGCCAGCAGCCTGGGATACCTCCGCGGGCAGTACTTC,CASSLGYLRGQYF
TRBJ2-1,.,TRBD2,TRBV4-3,TGCGCCAGTAGCCAAAACGTAGCGGGGGCCAAAGATGAGCAGTTCTTC,CASSQNVAGAKDEQFF
TRBJ2-3,.,.,TRBV11-1,TGTGCCAGCAGCCCAATATCAGATACGCAGTATTTT,CASSPISDTQYF
TRBJ2-7,.,TRBD2,TRBV5-1,TGTGCCAGCAACTTCTCTAGCGGTGATACCTACGAGCAGTACTTC,CASNFSSGDTYEQYF
TRBJ2-7,.,TRBD2,TRBV5-1,TGCGCCAGCAGCTTGAAGTGGCTAGCGGGAGGGGGCTACGAGCAGTATTTC,CASSLKWLAGGGYEQYF
TRBJ2-1,.,.,TRBV7-9,TGTGCTAGCAGCTTAGCAGGGGCCCCCATGCACGAGCAGTTCTTC,CASSLAGAPMHEQFF
TRBJ1-1,once,.,TRBV11-2,TGTGCCAGCAGTCCCGCGACAGAAGCTTTCTTT,CASSPATEAFF
TRBJ2-2,.,.,TRBV29-1,TGCAGCGTTGGGGGACGAGACGTCGGGGACCTGTTTTTT,CSVGGRDVGDLFF
TRBJ2-5,.,.,TRBV11-2,TGTGCCAGCAGTTTTTTGACTAGAGCCGCTGAGACTCAGTACTTC,CASSFLTRAAETQYF
TRBJ1-5,.,.,TRBV28,TGTGCCGGCAATGTCTCCGGGACATGCCAGCATTTT,CAGNVSGTCQHF
TRBJ1-1,.,.,TRBV12-3/TRBV12-4,TGTGTCAGCCCTTTGGGTGGGGGTGGCACTGAAGCTTTCTTT,CVSPLGGGGTEAFF
TRBJ1-2,.,.,TRBV4-2,TGTACCAGCAGCCTTGTTTCACTAGGCCAACGAAGCTATGGCTACACCTTC,CTSSLVSLGQRSYGYTF
TRBJ1-1,.,.,TRBV11-2,TGTGCCAGCAAATATACAGGGAGGAGGGATGAAGCTTACTTT,CASKYTGRRDEAYF
TRBJ2-7,.,.,TRBV11-2,TGTGCCAGCAGTCTTCCGGCGGGGCAGGAGCAGTACTTC,CASSLPAGQEQYF
TRBJ2-7,.,.,TRBV7-9,TGTGCCAGCACCTTAGTGGTGACGGGGAACGAGCAGTACTTC,CASTLVVTGNEQYF
TRBJ2-2,.,.,TRBV30,TGTGCCTGGAGTGTGGGGAGCAACGGGGAGCTGTTCTTT,CAWSVGSNGELFF
TRBJ2-2,.,TRBD1,TRBV4-2,TGCGCTAGCAGCCAAGTATTTTTCGGACAGGATCCGACAAAGAACGCCGGGGAGCTGTTTTTT,CASSQVFFGQDPTKNAGELFF
TRBJ1-4,.,.,TRBV11-2,TGTACCAGCATCTTGTTTCAGGGATCAACTAATGAAAGACTGTTTTTT,CTSILFQGSTNERLFF
TRBJ2-7,.,.,TRBV11-2,TGTGACAGCAGTTTAGGCTCAAACTACGAGCAGTATTTC,CDSSLGSNYEQYF
TRBJ2-1,.,.,TRBV6-5,TGTGCCAGCAGTTGGACCTGCGCGTCCTATAATGAGCAGTTCTTC,CASSWTCASYNEQFF